This TCR beta chain was captured in a study of blood T cells in healthy people across ages. The second PCR ran roughly 6 to 12 cycles with a sample-barcoded 5' primer and J-beta primers. Via MiXCR, TCRdb re-called the 5' RACE reads, giving one row per CDR3 protein. Of around 1.5 million distinct CDR3 sequences detected, about 31% appear once; the ten largest clones hold roughly 10%. Study outcomes and limitations: Long-lived donors carried more naive CD4+ cells and greater diversity than aged donors.

The ends were cut back, 5 bases at V and 2 bases at J, with 11 bases in the middle. CDR3 size: 14 residues. Only a few counts were recorded for this clonotype. Its antigen is unidentified. Sequencing used blood. The chain combines TRBV12-3 or TRBV12-4 with TRBJ2-3; D remains unclear. The TCR sequence derives from a woman aged 25 to 45 in good health. As DNA, the CDR3 is TGTGCCAGCAGTCGGGTGGGATTCACAGATACGCAGTATTTT. It is translated as CASSRVGFTDTQYF.